This T cell receptor beta chain was documented in a study of CD8 T cells in ankylosing spondylitis. Study results and limitations: What appeared characteristic of ankylosing spondylitis blood was a TCR beta motif of eight highly homologous variants.

From germline, CDR1 is WSHSY and CDR2 SAAADI. Trimming removed 2 bases at V and 5 bases at J, with 6 bases between. The CDR3 is 12 residues long. Concerning this clonotype itself: Antigen: not known.

MiXCR, run by TCRdb on the 5' RACE reads, gives a single entry per CDR3 protein. The sample contains under 850,000 distinct CDR3 sequences, under 20% of which appear only once. Material for sequencing was blood, either unsorted or a sorted T cell fraction (not recorded which). The TCR comes from a male donor with ankylosing spondylitis. This sequence joins TRBV10-2 and TRBJ1-1; D is undetermined. The CDR3, as DNA: TGCGCCAGCAGTGAGACGTCAACTGAAGCTTTCTTT. Protein sequence: CASSETSTEAFF.